Listed here are 11 T cell receptor beta chains from one sample, sequenced in a study of T cells after yellow fever vaccination (dated by TCRdb to about 2019). The library was made by 5' RACE. The instrument given in TCRdb is Illumina HiSeq 2500. The public reads were reanalyzed by TCRdb: fastp trimming at Q25, MiXCR alignment, in-frame beta chains only. Rows are combined by CDR3 protein, so each entry shows the most common genes and DNA. In all, the sample holds more than 9,500 distinct CDR3 sequences, and roughly 6% of those were seen once. Approximately 0.99% of the sample is held by the ten biggest clonotypes. The sample's treatment or condition, from its label and the paper: live attenuated yellow fever vaccine strain. Material: PBMCs, either bulk or a sorted T-cell subset (CD4+, CD8+, memory, or dextramer-sorted; not recorded which), obtained on the day of the yellow fever booster vaccination. These receptors all stem from a young man who received the YFV17D yellow fever vaccine.

Comment on this clonotype: This may stem from a read error, because a much larger clone lies one nucleotide away. The rearrangement uses TRBV30 and TRBJ1-5; tentatively, D is TRBD1 (6 bases). V lost 7 bases to trimming and J lost 0 bases, with 13 bases between them. Germline V gene sequence: CDR1 GTSNPN, CDR2 SVGIG (reference sequence). This CDR3 has 14 amino acids. This CDR3 is CALRGQFSNQPQHF. The CDR3 bases are TGTGCCTTGCGGGGGCAGTTTAGCAATCAGCCCCAGCATTTT.

This clonotype has a count of ten or more. This sequence joins TRBV7-2 and TRBJ2-7; 8 bases map to TRBD1. This CDR3 has 14 residues. J lost 2 bases, V lost 1 base, and 1 base had no gene match. Germline values: CDR1 SGHTA, CDR2 FQGNSA. As DNA, the CDR3 is TGTGCCAGCAGCTTAGGGACAGGGCCCTACGAGCAGTACTTC. Protein sequence: CASSLGTGPYEQYF.

In its sample, this clonotype ranks as medium-sized. V usage is TRBV25-1 and J usage is TRBJ2-2, with 9 positions matching TRBD1. The ends lost 1 base at V and 6 bases at J; junction bases unmatched: 6. Germline values: CDR1 MGHDK, CDR2 SYGVNS. The CDR3 totals 16 residues. The CDR3 coding sequence is TGTGCCAGCAGTGAATTCTCGGGACAGGGCCCCGGGGAGCTGTTTTTT. Translating it yields CASSEFSGQGPGELFF.

This clonotype is medium-sized by share. The chain uses TRBV24-1 and TRBJ2-1, with a tentative D call TRBD2 (5 bases). V lost 1 base to trimming and J lost 1 base, with 7 bases between them. The CDR3 runs to 15 residues. Germline V gene sequence: CDR1 KGHDR, CDR2 SFDVKD. CDR3 sequence: CATSDLSGSYNEQFF. The DNA for the CDR3 is TGTGCCACCAGTGATTTAAGCGGTTCCTACAATGAGCAGTTCTTC.

Judged by abundance, this clonotype is medium-sized (0.01 to 0.1%). The V and J genes are TRBV3-1 and TRBJ1-1; unclear D gene. Germline loops: CDR1 LGHDT, CDR2 YNNKEL (reference sequence). Between the trimmed V and J ends, which lost 1 base and 8 bases, there was a span of 11 bases. The CDR3 loop spans 13 amino acids. The CDR3 loop reads CASSQVSGSEAFF. Here the CDR3 DNA reads TGTGCCAGCAGCCAAGTAAGTGGATCGGAAGCTTTCTTT.

At least ten counts were recorded for this clonotype. V gene TRBV6-5 combines with J gene TRBJ2-6; TRBD1 or TRBD2 may be the D gene (5 bases each). Germline values: CDR1 MNHEY, CDR2 SVGAGI. The CDR3 totals 15 residues. The ends were cut back, 2 bases at V and 2 bases at J, with 7 bases in the middle. The CDR3 nucleotides read TGTGCCAGCAGTTACCGAGGGGCTGGGGCCAACGTCCTGACTTTC. It is translated as CASSYRGAGANVLTF.

This clonotype was detected ten times or more. The chain uses TRBV6-5 and TRBJ2-2, with D perhaps given as TRBD1 or TRBD2 (5 bases each). Germline V CDR1 and CDR2: MNHEY, SVGAGI. With 6 bases removed from V and 6 bases from J, the gap between germline ends came to 17 bases. CDR3 length: 15 amino acids. CDR3 sequence (DNA): TGTGCCAGCAGAGGGGCCCTGCGGGTGGCCGGGGAGCTGTTTTTT. It is translated as CASRGALRVAGELFF.

This clonotype was counted many times. The chain carries TRBV4-3 and TRBJ2-3, with D perhaps being TRBD1 or TRBD2 (5 bases each). Germline V gene sequence: CDR1 LGHNA, CDR2 YSLEER. The V end lost 4 bases, the J end lost 4 bases, and 12 bases lay between the germline ends. The CDR3 totals 14 residues. CDR3 sequence (DNA): TGCGCCAGCAGCCCCGGGGCGGCAGCAGATACGCAGTATTTT. Its translation: CASSPGAAADTQYF.

This clonotype was counted many times. This chain connects TRBV19 to TRBJ1-5; TRBD1 might be the D (6 bases). V was clipped by 3 bases and J by 2 bases, with 11 bases between them. The V gene's germline CDR1 is LNHDA and CDR2 SQIVND (reference sequence). CDR3 size: 15 residues. The CDR3 DNA reads TGTGCCAGTAGTATCCAGGGGTATGGCAATCAGCCCCAGCATTTT. This gives the protein CASSIQGYGNQPQHF.

This clonotype is medium-sized (0.01 to 0.1%) in the sample. The chain carries TRBV5-1 and TRBJ2-3; D is ambiguous. Trimming cost V 1 base and J 4 bases, with 10 bases left between them. Germline V gene lookup returns CDR1 SGHRS and CDR2 YFSETQ. CDR3 size: 14 residues. The CDR3 protein is CASSLTRLADTQYF. The CDR3 coding sequence is TGCGCCAGCAGCTTGACGCGGCTTGCAGATACGCAGTATTTT.

The J gene is TRBJ2-7, the V gene TRBV7-9; TRBD2 agrees at 8 bases. The CDR3 loop spans 14 amino acids. Germline V gene lookup returns CDR1 SEHNR and CDR2 FQNEAQ (reference sequence). V shed 5 bases, J shed 6 bases, and the junction held 9 bases outside the gene matches. CDR3 DNA sequence: TGTGCCAGCAGCGCCCCAGCGGGGGTCGGCGAGCAGTACTTC. This translates into CASSAPAGVGEQYF. The whole variable domain, remainder taken from reference TRBV7-9 and TRBJ2-7, is DTGVSQNPRHKITKRGQNVTFRCDPISEHNRLYWYRQTLGQGPEFLTYFQNEAQLEKSRLLSDRFSAERPKGSFSTLEIQRTEQGDSAMYLCASSAPAGVGEQYFGPGTRLTVT.